The clone carrying this T cell receptor (beta chain) was seen at least ten times. A TCRbeta library incorporating unique molecular identifiers was prepared. From the PCR reads, TCRdb called clonotypes with MiXCR, one entry per CDR3 protein. The sample consists of some 530,000 distinct CDR3 sequences, roughly an eighth of them appearing once. This entry comes from a study of T-cell reconstitution after alpha-beta-depleted transplantation in children. The CDR3 consists of 13 residues. V dropped 7 bases and J dropped 6 bases, with 15 bases sitting between them. The source is a human donor who donated a stem cell graft to a child with combined immunodeficiency. The starting material was PBMCs from the stem cell graft donor, obtained from the stem cell graft. The chain uses TRBV12-3 or TRBV12-4 and TRBJ1-2; D is possibly TRBD1 (5 bases). The CDR3 region has the DNA TGTGCCAGCATAGAGGGGAGCCTCCATGGCTACACCTTC. This translates into CASIEGSLHGYTF.